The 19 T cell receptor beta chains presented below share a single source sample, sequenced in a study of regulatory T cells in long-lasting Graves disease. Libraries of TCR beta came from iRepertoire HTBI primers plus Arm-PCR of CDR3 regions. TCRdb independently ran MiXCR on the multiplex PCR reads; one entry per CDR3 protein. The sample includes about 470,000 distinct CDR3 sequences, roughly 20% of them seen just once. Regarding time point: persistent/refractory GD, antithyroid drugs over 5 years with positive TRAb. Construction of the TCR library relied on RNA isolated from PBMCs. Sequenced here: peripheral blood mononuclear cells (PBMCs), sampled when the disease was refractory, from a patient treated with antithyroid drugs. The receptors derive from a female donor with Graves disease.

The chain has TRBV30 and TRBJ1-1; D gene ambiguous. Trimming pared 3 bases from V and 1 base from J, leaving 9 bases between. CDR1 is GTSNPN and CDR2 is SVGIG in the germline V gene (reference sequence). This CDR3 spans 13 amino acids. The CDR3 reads CAWRVTGNTEAFF. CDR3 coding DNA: TGTGCCTGGAGGGTTACCGGGAACACTGAAGCTTTCTTT.

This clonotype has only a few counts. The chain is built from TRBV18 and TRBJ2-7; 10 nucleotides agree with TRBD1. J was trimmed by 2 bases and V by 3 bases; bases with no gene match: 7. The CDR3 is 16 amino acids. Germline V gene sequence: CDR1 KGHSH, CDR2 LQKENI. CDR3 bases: TGTGCCAGCTCACCCCCTACCGGACAGGGGGCCTACGAGCAGTACTTC. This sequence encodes CASSPPTGQGAYEQYF.

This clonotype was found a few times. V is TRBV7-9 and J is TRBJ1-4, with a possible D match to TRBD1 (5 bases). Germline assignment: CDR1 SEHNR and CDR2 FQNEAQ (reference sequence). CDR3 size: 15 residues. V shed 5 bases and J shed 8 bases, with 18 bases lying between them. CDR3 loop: CASSPGPGAGEKLFF. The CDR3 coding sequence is TGTGCCAGCAGCCCAGGCCCCGGGGCTGGCGAAAAACTGTTTTTT.

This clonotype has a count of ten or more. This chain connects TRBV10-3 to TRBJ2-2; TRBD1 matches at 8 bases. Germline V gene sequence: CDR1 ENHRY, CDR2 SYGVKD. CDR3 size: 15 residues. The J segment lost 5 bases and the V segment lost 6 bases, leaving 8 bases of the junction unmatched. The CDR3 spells CAIRGQGRGTGELFF. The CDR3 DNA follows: TGTGCCATCAGAGGACAGGGTCGGGGTACCGGGGAGCTGTTTTTT.

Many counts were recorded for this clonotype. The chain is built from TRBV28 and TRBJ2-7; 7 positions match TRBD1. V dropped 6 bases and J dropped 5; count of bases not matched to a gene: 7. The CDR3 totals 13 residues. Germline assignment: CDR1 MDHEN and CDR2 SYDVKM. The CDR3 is CASRRQGYDEQYF. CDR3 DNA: TGTGCCAGCAGGAGACAGGGATACGACGAGCAGTACTTC.

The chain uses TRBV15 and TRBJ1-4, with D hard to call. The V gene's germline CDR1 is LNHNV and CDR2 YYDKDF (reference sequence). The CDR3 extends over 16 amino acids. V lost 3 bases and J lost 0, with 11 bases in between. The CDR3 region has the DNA TGTGCCACCAGCAGGCTGGTGGAGGCAACTAATGAAAAACTGTTTTTT. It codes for CATSRLVEATNEKLFF.

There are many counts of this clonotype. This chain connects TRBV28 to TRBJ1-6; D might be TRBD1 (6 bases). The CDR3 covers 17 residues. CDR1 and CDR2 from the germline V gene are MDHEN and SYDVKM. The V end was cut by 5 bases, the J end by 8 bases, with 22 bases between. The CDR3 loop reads CASSPRGGPRWDSPLHF. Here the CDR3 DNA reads TGTGCCAGCAGTCCCCGAGGGGGACCCCGCTGGGATTCACCCCTCCACTTT.

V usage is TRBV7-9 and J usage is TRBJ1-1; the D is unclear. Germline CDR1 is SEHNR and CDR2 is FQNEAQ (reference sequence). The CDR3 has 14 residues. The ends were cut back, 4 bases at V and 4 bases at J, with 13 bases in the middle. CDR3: CASSSTSRPTEAFF. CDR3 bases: TGTGCCAGCAGCTCTACGAGTCGACCCACTGAAGCTTTCTTT.

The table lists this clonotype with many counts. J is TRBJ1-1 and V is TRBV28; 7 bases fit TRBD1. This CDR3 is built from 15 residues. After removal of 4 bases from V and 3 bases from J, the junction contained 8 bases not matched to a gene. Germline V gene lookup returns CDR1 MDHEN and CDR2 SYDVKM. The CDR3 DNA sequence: TGTGCCAGCAGTTCAGACAGGGCAGTGTACACTGAAGCTTTCTTT. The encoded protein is CASSSDRAVYTEAFF. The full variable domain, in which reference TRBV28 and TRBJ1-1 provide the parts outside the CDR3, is DVKVTQSSRYLVKRTGEKVFLECVQDMDHENMFWYRQDPGLGLRLIYFSYDVKMKEKGDIPEGYSVSREKKERFSLILESASTNQTSMYLCASSSDRAVYTEAFFGQGTRLTVV.

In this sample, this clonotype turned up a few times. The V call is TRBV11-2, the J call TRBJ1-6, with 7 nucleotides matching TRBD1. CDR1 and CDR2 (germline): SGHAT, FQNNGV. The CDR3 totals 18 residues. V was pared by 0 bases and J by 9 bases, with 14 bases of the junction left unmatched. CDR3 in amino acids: CASSLDRSWDRLGSPLHF. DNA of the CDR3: TGTGCCAGCAGCTTAGATCGGTCCTGGGACAGACTCGGTTCACCCCTCCACTTT.

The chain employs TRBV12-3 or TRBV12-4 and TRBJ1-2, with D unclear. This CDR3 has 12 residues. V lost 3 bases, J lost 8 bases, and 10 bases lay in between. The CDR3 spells CASSFGDPGYTF. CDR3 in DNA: TGTGCCAGCAGTTTTGGGGATCCGGGCTACACCTTC.

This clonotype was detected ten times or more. The CDR3 DNA is TGTGCCAGCAGTCCCCTAGGGGGACTAGCGGGAATTGTTTGGAGCTACGAGCAGTACTTC. This codes for CASSPLGGLAGIVWSYEQYF. The chain couples TRBV28 to TRBJ2-7, with 13 nucleotides matching TRBD2. The V gene's germline CDR1 is MDHEN and CDR2 SYDVKM. This CDR3 contains 20 residues. Germline trimming cut 5 bases from V and 3 bases from J; bases unmatched to any gene: 19.

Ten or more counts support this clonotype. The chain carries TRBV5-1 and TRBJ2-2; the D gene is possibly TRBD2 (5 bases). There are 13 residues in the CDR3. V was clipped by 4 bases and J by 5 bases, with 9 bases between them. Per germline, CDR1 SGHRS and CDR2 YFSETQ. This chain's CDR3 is CASSRDGTGELFF. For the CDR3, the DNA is TGCGCCAGCAGCCGGGATGGGACCGGGGAGCTGTTTTTT. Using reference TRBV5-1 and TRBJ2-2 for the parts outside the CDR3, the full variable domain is KAGVTQTPRYLIKTRGQQVTLSCSPISGHRSVSWYQQTPGQGLQFLFEYFSETQRNKGNFPGRFSGRQFSNSRSEMNVSTLELGDSALYLCASSRDGTGELFFGEGSRLTVL.

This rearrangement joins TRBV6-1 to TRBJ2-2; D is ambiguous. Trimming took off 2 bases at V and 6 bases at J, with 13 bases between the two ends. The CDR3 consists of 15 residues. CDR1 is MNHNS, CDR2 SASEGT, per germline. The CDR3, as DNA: TGTGCCAGCAGTGAAATGGGTCTAATGGCCGGGGAGCTGTTTTTT. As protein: CASSEMGLMAGELFF.

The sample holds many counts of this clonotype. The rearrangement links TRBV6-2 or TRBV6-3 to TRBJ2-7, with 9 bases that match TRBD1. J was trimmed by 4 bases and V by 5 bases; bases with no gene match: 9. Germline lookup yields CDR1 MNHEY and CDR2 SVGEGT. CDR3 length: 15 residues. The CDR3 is CASSPPGQGAYEQYF. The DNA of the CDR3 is TGTGCCAGCAGTCCCCCGGGACAGGGAGCGTACGAGCAGTACTTC.

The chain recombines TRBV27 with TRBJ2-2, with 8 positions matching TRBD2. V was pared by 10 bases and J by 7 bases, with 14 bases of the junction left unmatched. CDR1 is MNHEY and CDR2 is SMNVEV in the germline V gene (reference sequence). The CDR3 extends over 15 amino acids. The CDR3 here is CATAPGSGTVGELFF. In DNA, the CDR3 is TGTGCCACCGCGCCGGGTAGCGGGACGGTCGGGGAGCTGTTTTTT.

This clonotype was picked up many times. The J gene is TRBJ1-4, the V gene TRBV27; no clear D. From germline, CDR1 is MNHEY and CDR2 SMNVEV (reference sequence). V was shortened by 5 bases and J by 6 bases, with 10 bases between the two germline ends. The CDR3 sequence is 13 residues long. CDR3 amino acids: CASSATFYEKLFF. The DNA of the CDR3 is TGTGCCAGCAGTGCTACCTTTTATGAAAAACTGTTTTTT.

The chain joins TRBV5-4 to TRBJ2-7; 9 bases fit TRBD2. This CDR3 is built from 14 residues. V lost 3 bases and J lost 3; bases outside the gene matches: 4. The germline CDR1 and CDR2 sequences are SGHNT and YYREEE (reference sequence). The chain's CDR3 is CASSSSGVLYEQYF. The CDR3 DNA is TGTGCCAGCAGCTCTAGCGGGGTTCTCTACGAGCAGTACTTC. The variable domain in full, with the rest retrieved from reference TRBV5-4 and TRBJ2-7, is ETGVTQSPTHLIKTRGQQVTLRCSSQSGHNTVSWYQQALGQGPQFIFQYYREEENGRGNFPPRFSGLQFPNYSSELNVNALELDDSALYLCASSSSGVLYEQYFGPGTRLTVT.

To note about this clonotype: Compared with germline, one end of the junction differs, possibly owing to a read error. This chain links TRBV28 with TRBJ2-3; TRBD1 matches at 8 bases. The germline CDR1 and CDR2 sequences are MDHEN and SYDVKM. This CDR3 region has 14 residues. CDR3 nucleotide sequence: TGTGCCAGCAGTAGCAGGGGGCAGGCAGATATGCAGTATTTT. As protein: CASSSRGQADMQYF.